One and the same sample provided the 8 T cell receptor beta chains below, sequenced in a study of blood T cell repertoires in COVID-19. TCRdb's table, derived via immunoSEQ multiplex PCR, lists solely in-frame clones and lacks some. The table lists 140,000 to 150,000 clones, 81% of them singletons. The sequencing sample was made of peripheral blood. Source of these receptors: a human donor in a cohort sampled during active COVID-19.

The chain recombines TRBV28 with TRBJ2-7; 7 bases match TRBD2. CDR3 size: 14 residues. Germline-derived CDR1 and CDR2 are MDHEN and SYDVKM. Losses at the gene ends were 5 bases for V and 2 bases for J; bases not matched to a gene: 6. The CDR3: CASSPSGIPYEQYF. CDR3 DNA: TGTGCCAGCAGTCCAAGCGGGATACCCTACGAGCAGTACTTC.

The CDR3 reads CASSFWTSGSLYEQYF. CDR3 in DNA: TGTGCCAGCAGCTTCTGGACTAGCGGGAGCCTCTACGAGCAGTACTTC. The chain uses TRBV7-2 and TRBJ2-7; TRBD2 agrees at 13 bases. Germline CDR1 SGHTA, CDR2 FQGNSA. There are 16 residues in the CDR3. J lost 3 bases, V lost 3 bases, and 5 bases had no gene match. The full variable domain, completed using reference TRBV7-2 and TRBJ2-7, is GAGVSQSPSNKVTEKGKDVELRCDPISGHTALYWYRQSLGQGLEFLIYFQGNSAPDKSGLPSDRFSAERTGGSVSTLTIQRTQQEDSAVYLCASSFWTSGSLYEQYFGPGTRLTVT.

The chain couples TRBV7-3 to TRBJ1-1; TRBD1 agrees at 7 bases. The CDR3 covers 13 residues. Germline V CDR1 and CDR2: SGHTA, FQGTGA. The trim removed 5 bases at V and 5 bases at J, leaving 5 bases unmatched. This CDR3 is CASSEQGGTEAFF. The CDR3 DNA sequence: TGTGCCAGCAGCGAGCAGGGGGGAACTGAAGCTTTCTTT. The full variable domain, with the rest looked up from reference TRBV7-3 and TRBJ1-1, is GAGVSQTPSNKVTEKGKYVELRCDPISGHTALYWYRQSLGQGPEFLIYFQGTGAADDSGLPNDRFFAVRPEGSVSTLKIQRTERGDSAVYLCASSEQGGTEAFFGQGTRLTVV.

The J gene is TRBJ2-5, the V gene TRBV5-8, with D uncertain. V gave up 4 bases and J gave up 2 bases, with 9 bases separating them. CDR3 length equals 13 residues. Looked up from germline, CDR1 is SGHTS and CDR2 is YDEGEE. In nucleotides, the CDR3 is TGTGCCAGCAGCCGAGTGAGACAAGAGACCCAGTACTTC. The encoded protein is CASSRVRQETQYF.

The J gene is TRBJ2-5, the V gene TRBV15, with a tentative D call TRBD2 (7 bases). The CDR3 is 16 amino acids. CDR1 is LNHNV, CDR2 YYDKDF, per germline (reference sequence). Trimming shortened V by 1 base and J by 5 bases, and 17 bases separated the two germline ends. CDR3 residues: CATSRVPKGGRETQYF. The DNA of the CDR3 is TGTGCCACCAGCAGAGTGCCAAAGGGGGGGCGGGAGACCCAGTACTTC.

This clone appeared a few times. The CDR3 region is CASSLRGSPLNTEAFF. CDR3 coding DNA: TGTGCCAGCAGTCTCAGGGGGAGTCCTCTGAACACTGAAGCTTTCTTT. This sequence joins TRBV28 and TRBJ1-1, with 7 bases identical to TRBD1. Germline assignment: CDR1 MDHEN and CDR2 SYDVKM. The junction had 9 bases not matched to a gene; V was cut back by 5 bases and J by 0 bases. The CDR3 has 16 residues.

V gene TRBV4-1 combines with J gene TRBJ2-7; TRBD2 agrees at 8 bases. This CDR3 has 14 residues. CDR1 and CDR2 from the germline V gene are MGHRA and YSYEKL. Trimming cost V 4 bases and J 4 bases; bases outside gene matches: 6. The CDR3 DNA reads TGCGCCAGCAGCCCGGTAGCGGGACTGTACGAGCAGTACTTC. Protein product: CASSPVAGLYEQYF.

In this sample, this clone turned up a few times. The chain couples TRBV4-3 to TRBJ2-7; 7 nucleotides match TRBD1. The V segment lost 4 bases and the J segment 1 base; nucleotides outside the gene matches: 1. Germline V gene sequence: CDR1 LGHNA, CDR2 YSLEER. This CDR3 region has 13 residues. CDR3 region: CASSPDRSYEQYF. CDR3 DNA sequence: TGCGCCAGCAGCCCGGACAGGTCCTACGAGCAGTACTTC.